One T cell receptor (beta chain) is described in this entry. Its antigen is unknown. This record comes from a study of shared clonotypes between healthy human individuals. Study conclusions and caveats: Non-shared clonotypes displayed generation probabilities falling below those of clonotypes present in all four donors.

The table came from immunoSEQ multiplex PCR; TCRdb's copy has only in-frame clones and leaves some out. The table has approximately 740,000 clones, around two thirds seen once. The material sequenced was memory CD4+ T cells sorted from blood. Indicated subset: CD45RA-negative fraction. The receptor was isolated from a woman in her 30s in good health.

The CDR3 protein is CSVEDWRGTDTQYF. The CDR3 coding sequence is TGCAGCGTTGAAGATTGGAGGGGCACAGATACGCAGTATTTT. The chain joins TRBV29-1 to TRBJ2-3, with D perhaps TRBD2 (6 bases). There are 14 residues in the CDR3. Germline V gives CDR1 SQVTM, CDR2 ANQGSEA. Trimming took 0 bases from V and 1 from J, leaving 8 bases between them.